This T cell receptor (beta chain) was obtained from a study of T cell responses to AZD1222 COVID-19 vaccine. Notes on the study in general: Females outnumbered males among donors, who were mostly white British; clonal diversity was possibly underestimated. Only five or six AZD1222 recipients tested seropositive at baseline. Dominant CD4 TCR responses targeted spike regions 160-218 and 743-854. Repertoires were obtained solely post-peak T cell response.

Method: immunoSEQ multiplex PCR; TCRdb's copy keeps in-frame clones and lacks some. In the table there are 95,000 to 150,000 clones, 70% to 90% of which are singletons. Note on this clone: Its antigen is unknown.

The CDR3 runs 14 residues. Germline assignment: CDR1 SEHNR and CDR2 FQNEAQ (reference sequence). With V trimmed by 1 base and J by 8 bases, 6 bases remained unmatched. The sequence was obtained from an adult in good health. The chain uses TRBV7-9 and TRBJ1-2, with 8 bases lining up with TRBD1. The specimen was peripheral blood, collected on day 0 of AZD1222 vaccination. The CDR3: CASSLGRGPEGYTF. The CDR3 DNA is TGTGCCAGCAGCTTAGGCAGGGGGCCGGAAGGCTACACCTTC.